The rows below give T cell receptor beta chains drawn from one sample of a study of post-analysis software for immune sequencing data. TCRdb re-called the PCR reads with MiXCR, one entry per CDR3 protein. Of approximately 690,000 distinct CDR3 sequences listed, 59% are singletons. Sample: blood. Receptor source: a girl aged 2 to 9 with multiple sclerosis. CDR3s include the opening cysteine and the closing phenylalanine or tryptophan. Fields, in order: clone size, J gene, D gene, V gene, CDR3 protein, CDR3 DNA. A D gene is named only where the DNA matches it firmly. Rows may omit the clone size; those that give it use once, few, many or a size class.

clone size: few
J gene: TRBJ1-5
D gene: -
V gene: TRBV7-9
CDR3 protein: CASSLGRGGQPQHF
CDR3 DNA: TGTGCCAGCAGCTTAGGCAGGGGAGGTCAGCCCCAGCATTTT

clone size: few
J gene: TRBJ1-1
D gene: -
V gene: TRBV28
CDR3 protein: CASVPGSENTEAFF
CDR3 DNA: TGTGCCAGCGTTCCAGGGTCGGAGAACACTGAAGCTTTCTTT

clone size: few
J gene: TRBJ2-3
D gene: TRBD2
V gene: TRBV20-1
CDR3 protein: CSANGLAADTQYF
CDR3 DNA: TGCAGTGCTAACGGACTAGCCGCAGATACGCAGTATTTT

clone size: few
J gene: TRBJ2-1
D gene: -
V gene: TRBV7-9
CDR3 protein: CASSPPTSSQFF
CDR3 DNA: TGTGCCAGCAGCCCCCCTACTAGCTCCCAGTTCTTC

clone size: few
J gene: TRBJ2-3
D gene: -
V gene: TRBV5-1
CDR3 protein: CASSPGEDTQYF
CDR3 DNA: TGCGCCAGCAGCCCAGGGGAAGATACGCAGTATTTT

clone size: few
J gene: TRBJ1-5
D gene: -
V gene: TRBV7-2
CDR3 protein: CASSSFEGPQHF
CDR3 DNA: TGTGCCAGCAGCTCCTTCGAAGGGCCCCAGCATTTT

clone size: -
J gene: TRBJ2-7
D gene: -
V gene: TRBV5-1
CDR3 protein: CASSSRGIEDEQYF
CDR3 DNA: TGCGCCAGCAGCTCAAGGGGGATAGAAGACGAGCAGTACTTC

clone size: once
J gene: TRBJ2-4
D gene: TRBD2
V gene: TRBV2
CDR3 protein: CAGLAAEAKNIQYF
CDR3 DNA: TGTGCCGGACTAGCCGCCGAAGCCAAAAACATTCAGTACTTC

clone size: -
J gene: TRBJ1-6
D gene: -
V gene: TRBV6-5
CDR3 protein: CASRLPGQSSPLHF
CDR3 DNA: TGTGCCAGCAGACTACCGGGACAAAGTTCACCCCTCCACTTT

clone size: -
J gene: TRBJ2-3
D gene: TRBD2
V gene: TRBV6-1
CDR3 protein: CASVLAGGTDTQYF
CDR3 DNA: TGTGCCAGCGTACTAGCGGGGGGCACAGATACGCAGTATTTT

clone size: -
J gene: TRBJ1-1
D gene: TRBD1
V gene: TRBV5-1
CDR3 protein: CASRPGQGGNTEAFF
CDR3 DNA: TGCGCCAGCAGACCGGGACAGGGAGGGAACACTGAAGCTTTCTTT

clone size: once
J gene: TRBJ1-5
D gene: -
V gene: TRBV3-1
CDR3 protein: CASSQRGGPTQPQHF
CDR3 DNA: TGTGCCAGCAGCCAGCGGGGAGGGCCCACTCAGCCCCAGCATTTT

clone size: -
J gene: TRBJ2-1
D gene: -
V gene: TRBV7-9
CDR3 protein: CASSPARQPSSYNEQFF
CDR3 DNA: TGTGCCAGCAGCCCAGCCCGACAGCCGAGCTCCTACAATGAGCAGTTCTTC

clone size: few
J gene: TRBJ2-7
D gene: -
V gene: TRBV5-1
CDR3 protein: CASSPRDGTSYEQYF
CDR3 DNA: TGCGCCAGCAGCCCCCGGGACGGGACCTCCTACGAGCAGTACTTC

clone size: -
J gene: TRBJ2-3
D gene: TRBD1
V gene: TRBV7-2
CDR3 protein: CASSKRWPGQAASTDTQYF
CDR3 DNA: TGTGCCAGCAGCAAACGATGGCCGGGACAGGCAGCTAGCACAGATACGCAGTATTTT

clone size: once
J gene: TRBJ1-1
D gene: TRBD1
V gene: TRBV7-6
CDR3 protein: CASSRGQGVMNTEAFF
CDR3 DNA: TGTGCCAGCAGCAGGGGACAGGGCGTAATGAACACTGAAGCTTTCTTT